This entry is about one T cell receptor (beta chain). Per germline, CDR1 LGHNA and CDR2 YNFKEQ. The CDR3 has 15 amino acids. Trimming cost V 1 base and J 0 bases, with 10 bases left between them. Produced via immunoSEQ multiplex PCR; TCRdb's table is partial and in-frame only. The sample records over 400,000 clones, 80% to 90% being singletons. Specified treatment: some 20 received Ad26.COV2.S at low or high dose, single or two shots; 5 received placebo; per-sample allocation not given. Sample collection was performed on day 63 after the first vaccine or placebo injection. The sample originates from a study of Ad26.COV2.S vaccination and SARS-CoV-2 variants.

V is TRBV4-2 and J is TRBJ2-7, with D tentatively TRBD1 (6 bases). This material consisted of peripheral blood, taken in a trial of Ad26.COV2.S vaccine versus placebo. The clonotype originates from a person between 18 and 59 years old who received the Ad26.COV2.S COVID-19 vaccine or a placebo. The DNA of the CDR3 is TGTGCCAGCAGCCAAGTGGGGGCAAGCTCCTACGAGCAGTACTTC. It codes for CASSQVGASSYEQYF.